Following are 10 T cell receptor beta chains from one sample sequenced in a study of shared clonotypes between healthy human individuals. Sequencing was performed with immunoSEQ multiplex PCR; in TCRdb, only in-frame clones are kept and a portion is missing. This sample has around 1.5 million clones, with 95% to 99% found just once. Sample: naive CD4+ T cells sorted from blood. Subset of the sample: CD45RA+ positively selected. Receptor source: a young man in good health.

The chain couples TRBV21-1 to TRBJ2-2; the listed D gene, TRBD1, was not tested against the DNA. TRBV21-1 is deemed a pseudogene. The CDR3 is made up of 14 amino acids. The CDR3 nucleotides read TGTGCCAGCAGCAAAGAACAGGGGAATGGGGAGCTGTTTTTT. Translation: CASSKEQGNGELFF.

Comment on this clone: The same CDR3 can be traced to other DNA sequences in this sample. V and J are TRBV5-4 and TRBJ2-3, with D uncertain. Germline V CDR1 and CDR2: SGHNT, YYREEE (reference sequence). The CDR3 is 14 amino acids. V was shortened by 1 base and J by 3 bases, with 9 bases between the two germline ends. The CDR3 DNA sequence: TGTGCCAGCAGCTTGCGAGAGTCGACAGATACGCAGTATTTT. This translates into CASSLRESTDTQYF.

V usage is TRBV18 and J usage is TRBJ2-1, with D uncertain. There are 15 residues in the CDR3. CDR1 and CDR2 (germline): KGHSH, LQKENI. The V gene lost 5 bases and the J gene lost 2 bases, with 13 bases spanning the gap. The CDR3 protein is CASSGLSGTYNEQFF. As DNA, the CDR3 is TGTGCCAGCTCAGGTTTATCTGGGACCTACAATGAGCAGTTCTTC.

The CDR3 nucleotides are TGCGCCAGCAGCCTCTACGGGAGGACGCTTGGGGCCAACGTCCTGACTTTC. Translation gives CASSLYGRTLGANVLTF. J is TRBJ2-6 and V is TRBV5-1; TRBD2 matches 7 bases. The J segment lost 3 bases and the V segment lost 4 bases, leaving 10 bases of the junction unmatched. The CDR3 covers 17 residues. Germline CDR1 SGHRS, CDR2 YFSETQ.

With respect to this clone: The sample contains more than one DNA sequence encoding this CDR3. In DNA form, the CDR3 reads TGCGCCAGCAGCCAAGATTTAGGCGCAGATACGCAGTATTTT. This gives the protein CASSQDLGADTQYF. V gene TRBV4-3 combines with J gene TRBJ2-3; D unclear. The V end lost 0 bases, the J end lost 4 bases, and 8 bases lay between the germline ends. This CDR3 spans 14 amino acids. Per germline, CDR1 LGHNA and CDR2 YSLEER.

J is TRBJ1-4 and V is TRBV14, with 7 bases lining up with TRBD1. In germline, CDR1 is SGHDN, CDR2 FVKESK. This CDR3 is built from 15 residues. The trim removed 2 bases at V and 8 bases at J, leaving 8 bases unmatched. CDR3 sequence: CASSQRQGTNEKLFF. CDR3 DNA sequence: TGTGCCAGCAGCCAAAGACAGGGTACGAACGAAAAACTGTTTTTT.

V gene TRBV28 combines with J gene TRBJ2-3; D is unresolved. This CDR3 region has 14 residues. Germline CDR1 is MDHEN and CDR2 is SYDVKM. Trimming shortened V by 6 bases and J by 4 bases, and 14 bases separated the two germline ends. CDR3 sequence (DNA): TGTGCCAGCAGATCGCGGAGACCGGCAGATACGCAGTATTTT. This encodes CASRSRRPADTQYF.

This clone is a singleton in its sample. This chain uses TRBV11-3 with TRBJ2-2; D may match TRBD1 or TRBD2 (5 bases each). The V end was cut by 7 bases, the J end by 4 bases, with 16 bases between. The CDR3 is made up of 15 amino acids. The germline CDR1 and CDR2 sequences are SGHNT and YENEEA. CDR3 amino acids: CASTTGPQGTGELFF. DNA for the CDR3: TGTGCCAGCACCACGGGACCTCAGGGCACCGGGGAGCTGTTTTTT.

J is TRBJ1-1 and V is TRBV25-1, with 7 bases matching TRBD1. V shed 1 base and J 5 bases; nucleotides not matched to a gene: 10. Germline V gene data show CDR1 as MGHDK and CDR2 as SYGVNS. This CDR3 has 16 residues. The CDR3 region is CASSESSGAGGTEAFF. The CDR3 bases are TGTGCCAGCAGTGAATCAAGTGGGGCAGGGGGGACTGAAGCTTTCTTT.

V is TRBV12-5 and J is TRBJ1-4; tentatively, D is TRBD1 (6 bases). Germline V lookup: CDR1 LGHNT, CDR2 FRNRAP. The CDR3 contains 15 residues. Trimming stripped 3 bases from V and 5 bases from J, with 13 bases between. This chain's CDR3 is CASGFLEGENEKLFF. Here the CDR3 DNA reads TGTGCTAGTGGTTTTCTGGAGGGGGAAAATGAAAAACTGTTTTTT.